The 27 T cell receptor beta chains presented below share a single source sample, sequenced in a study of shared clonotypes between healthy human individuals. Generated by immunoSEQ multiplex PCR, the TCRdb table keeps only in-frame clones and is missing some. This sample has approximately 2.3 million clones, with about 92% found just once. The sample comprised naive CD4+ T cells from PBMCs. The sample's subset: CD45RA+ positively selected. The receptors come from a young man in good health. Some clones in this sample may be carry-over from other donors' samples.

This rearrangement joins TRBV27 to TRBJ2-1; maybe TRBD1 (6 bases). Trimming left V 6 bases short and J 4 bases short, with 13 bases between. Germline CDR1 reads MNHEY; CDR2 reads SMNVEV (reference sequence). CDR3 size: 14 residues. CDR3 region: CASSLRDTYNEQFF. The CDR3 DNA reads TGTGCCAGCAGCCTCCGGGACACATACAATGAGCAGTTCTTC.

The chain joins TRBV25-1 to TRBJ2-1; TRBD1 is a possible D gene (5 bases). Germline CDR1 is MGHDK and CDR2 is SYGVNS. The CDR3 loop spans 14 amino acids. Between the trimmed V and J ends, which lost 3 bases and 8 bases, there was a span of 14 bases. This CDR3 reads CASSEAGWIHEQFF. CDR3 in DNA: TGTGCCAGCAGTGAGGCAGGGTGGATACATGAGCAGTTCTTC.

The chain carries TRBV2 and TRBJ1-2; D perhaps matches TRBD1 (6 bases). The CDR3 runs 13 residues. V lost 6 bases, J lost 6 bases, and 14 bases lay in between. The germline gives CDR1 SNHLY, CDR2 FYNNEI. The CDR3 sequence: CASRTQGLDGYTF. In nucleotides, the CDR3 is TGTGCCAGCAGGACGCAGGGGCTGGATGGCTACACCTTC.

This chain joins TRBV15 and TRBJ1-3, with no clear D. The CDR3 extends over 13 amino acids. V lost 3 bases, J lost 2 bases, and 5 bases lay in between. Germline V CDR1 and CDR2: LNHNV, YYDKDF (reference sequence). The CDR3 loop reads CATSSLTGNTIYF. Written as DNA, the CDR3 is TGTGCCACCAGCAGCCTAACTGGAAACACCATATATTTT.

CDR3 sequence (DNA): TGTGCCAGCAGTTTTCGGCGGAATCGGGGAAACTATGGCTACACCTTC. Residues: CASSFRRNRGNYGYTF. The rearrangement joins TRBV28 to TRBJ1-2; D not certain. CDR1 and CDR2 from the germline V gene are MDHEN and SYDVKM. The germline V and J ends were trimmed by 3 bases and 2 bases, with 16 bases remaining between them. The CDR3 extends over 16 amino acids.

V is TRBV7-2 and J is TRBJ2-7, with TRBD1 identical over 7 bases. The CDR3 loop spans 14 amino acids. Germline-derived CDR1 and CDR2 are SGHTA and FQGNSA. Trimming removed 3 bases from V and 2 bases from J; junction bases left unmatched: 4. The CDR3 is CASSLTGMAYEQYF. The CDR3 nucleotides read TGTGCCAGCAGCTTGACAGGGATGGCCTACGAGCAGTACTTC. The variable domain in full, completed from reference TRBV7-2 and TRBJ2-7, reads GAGVSQSPSNKVTEKGKDVELRCDPISGHTALYWYRQSLGQGLEFLIYFQGNSAPDKSGLPSDRFSAERTGGSVSTLTIQRTQQEDSAVYLCASSLTGMAYEQYFGPGTRLTVT.

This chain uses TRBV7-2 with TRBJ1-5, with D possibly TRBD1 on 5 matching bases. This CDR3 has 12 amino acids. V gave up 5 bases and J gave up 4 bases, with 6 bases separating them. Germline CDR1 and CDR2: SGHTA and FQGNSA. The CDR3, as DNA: TGTGCCAGCAGCCCAGGGAATCAGCCCCAGCATTTT. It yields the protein CASSPGNQPQHF.

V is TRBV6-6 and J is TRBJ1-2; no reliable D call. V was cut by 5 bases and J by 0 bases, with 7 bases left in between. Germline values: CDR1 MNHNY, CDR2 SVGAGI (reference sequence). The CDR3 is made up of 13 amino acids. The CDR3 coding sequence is TGTGCCAGCAGTCCCCAGGCTAACTATGGCTACACCTTC. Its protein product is CASSPQANYGYTF.

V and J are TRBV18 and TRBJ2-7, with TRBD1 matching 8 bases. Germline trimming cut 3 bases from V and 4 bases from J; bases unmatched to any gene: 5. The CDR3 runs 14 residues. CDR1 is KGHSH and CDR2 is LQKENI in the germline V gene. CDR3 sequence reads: CASSPGQVQYEQYF. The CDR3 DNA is TGTGCCAGCTCACCGGGACAGGTTCAATACGAGCAGTACTTC.

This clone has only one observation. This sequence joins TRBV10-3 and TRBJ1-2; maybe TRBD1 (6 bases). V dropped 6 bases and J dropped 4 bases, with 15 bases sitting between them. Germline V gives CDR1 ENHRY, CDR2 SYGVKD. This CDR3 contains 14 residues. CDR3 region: CAIRTRGGTYGYTF. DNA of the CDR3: TGTGCCATCAGGACCCGGGGGGGCACCTATGGCTACACCTTC.

CDR3 DNA: TGCGCCAGCAGCAAGACAGGGTCGAACAGAGAGACCCAGTACTTC. Translating gives CASSKTGSNRETQYF. The J gene is TRBJ2-5, the V gene TRBV5-1; 7 bases align to TRBD1. CDR1 SGHRS and CDR2 YFSETQ come from the germline V gene. Germline trimming cut 4 bases from V and 4 bases from J; bases unmatched to any gene: 10. The CDR3 consists of 15 residues.

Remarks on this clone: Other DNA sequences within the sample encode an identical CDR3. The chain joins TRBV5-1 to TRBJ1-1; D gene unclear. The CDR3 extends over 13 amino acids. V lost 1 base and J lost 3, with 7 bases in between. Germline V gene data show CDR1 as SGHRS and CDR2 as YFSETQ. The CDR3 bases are TGCGCCAGCAGCTTGATTGGGGACACTGAAGCTTTCTTT. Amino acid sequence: CASSLIGDTEAFF.

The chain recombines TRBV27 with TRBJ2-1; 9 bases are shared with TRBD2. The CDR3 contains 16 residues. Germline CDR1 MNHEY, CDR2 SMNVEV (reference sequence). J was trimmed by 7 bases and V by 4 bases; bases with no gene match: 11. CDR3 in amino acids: CASSSVSGSGLNEQFF. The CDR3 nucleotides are TGTGCCAGCAGTTCGGTTAGCGGGAGCGGCTTGAATGAGCAGTTCTTC.

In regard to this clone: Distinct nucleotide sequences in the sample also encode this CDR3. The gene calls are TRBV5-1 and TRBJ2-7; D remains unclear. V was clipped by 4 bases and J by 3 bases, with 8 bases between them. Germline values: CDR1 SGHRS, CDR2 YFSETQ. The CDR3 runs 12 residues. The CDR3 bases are TGCGCCAGCAGCACGTCTGGCTACGAGCAGTACTTC. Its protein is CASSTSGYEQYF.

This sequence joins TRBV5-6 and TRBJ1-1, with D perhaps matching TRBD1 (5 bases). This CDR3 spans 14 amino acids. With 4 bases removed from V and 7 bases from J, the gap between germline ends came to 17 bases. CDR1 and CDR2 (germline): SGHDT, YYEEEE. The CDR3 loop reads CASSAMRGTDEAFF. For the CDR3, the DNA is TGTGCCAGCAGCGCCATGCGAGGGACCGATGAAGCTTTCTTT. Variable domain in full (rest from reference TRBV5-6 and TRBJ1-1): DAGVTQSPTHLIKTRGQQVTLRCSPKSGHDTVSWYQQALGQGPQFIFQYYEEEERQRGNFPDRFSGHQFPNYSSELNVNALLLGDSALYLCASSAMRGTDEAFFGQGTRLTVV.

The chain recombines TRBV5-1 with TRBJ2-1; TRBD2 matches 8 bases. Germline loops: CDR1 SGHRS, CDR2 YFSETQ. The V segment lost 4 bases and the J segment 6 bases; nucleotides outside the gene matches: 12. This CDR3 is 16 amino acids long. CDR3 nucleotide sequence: TGCGCCAGCAGCCTTTTCGTAGCGGGGATGGCCAATGAGCAGTTCTTC. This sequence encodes CASSLFVAGMANEQFF.

The CDR3 region is CASSVSGTGKGDEKLFF. In nucleotides, the CDR3 is TGTGCCAGCAGCGTATCCGGGACAGGGAAAGGAGATGAAAAACTGTTTTTT. V usage is TRBV9 and J usage is TRBJ1-4; TRBD1 aligns across 9 bases. V lost 1 base to trimming and J lost 6 bases; unmatched junction nucleotides: 10. The CDR3 contains 17 residues. Germline CDR1 SGDLS, CDR2 YYNGEE.

CDR3 nucleotide sequence: TGCGCCAGCAGCCAAGGGGTATTCTCCTACGAGCAGTACTTC. It yields the protein CASSQGVFSYEQYF. The gene calls are TRBV4-3 and TRBJ2-7; D not certain. This CDR3 comprises 14 residues. With 1 base removed from V and 0 bases from J, the gap between germline ends came to 7 bases. CDR1 is LGHNA, CDR2 YSLEER, per germline.

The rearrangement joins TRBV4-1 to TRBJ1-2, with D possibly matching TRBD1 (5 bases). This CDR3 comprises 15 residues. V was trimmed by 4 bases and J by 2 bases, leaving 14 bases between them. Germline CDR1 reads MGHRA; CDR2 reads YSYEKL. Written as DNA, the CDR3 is TGCGCCAGCAGCCGGGGGGGTAACTCCAACTATGGCTACACCTTC. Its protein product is CASSRGGNSNYGYTF.

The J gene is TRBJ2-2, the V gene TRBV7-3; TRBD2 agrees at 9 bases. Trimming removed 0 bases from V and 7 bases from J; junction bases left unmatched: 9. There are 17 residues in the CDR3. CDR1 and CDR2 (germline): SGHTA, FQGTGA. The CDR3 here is CASSLTSPSGIGGELFF. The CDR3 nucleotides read TGTGCCAGCAGCTTAACGTCTCCTAGCGGGATTGGCGGGGAGCTGTTTTTT.

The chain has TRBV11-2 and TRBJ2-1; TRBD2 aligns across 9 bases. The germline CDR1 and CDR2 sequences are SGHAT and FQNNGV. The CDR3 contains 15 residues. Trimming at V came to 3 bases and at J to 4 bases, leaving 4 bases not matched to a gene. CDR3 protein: CASSFSGSPYNEQFF. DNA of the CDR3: TGTGCCAGCAGCTTTAGCGGGAGCCCATACAATGAGCAGTTCTTC.

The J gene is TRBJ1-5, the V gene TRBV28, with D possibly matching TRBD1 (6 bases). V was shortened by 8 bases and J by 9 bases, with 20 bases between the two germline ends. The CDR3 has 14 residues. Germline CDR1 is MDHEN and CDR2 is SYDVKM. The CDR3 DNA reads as TGTGCCAGCTTTCTGACAGGACCTCATGGGCCCCAGCATTTT. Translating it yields CASFLTGPHGPQHF. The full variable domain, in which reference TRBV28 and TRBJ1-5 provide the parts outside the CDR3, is DVKVTQSSRYLVKRTGEKVFLECVQDMDHENMFWYRQDPGLGLRLIYFSYDVKMKEKGDIPEGYSVSREKKERFSLILESASTNQTSMYLCASFLTGPHGPQHFGDGTRLSIL.

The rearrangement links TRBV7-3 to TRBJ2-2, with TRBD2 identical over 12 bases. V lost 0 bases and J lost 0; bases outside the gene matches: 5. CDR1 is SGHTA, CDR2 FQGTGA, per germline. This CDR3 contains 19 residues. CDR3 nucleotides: TGTGCCAGCAGCTTAACAGGGGGACTAGCGGGCGCGAACACCGGGGAGCTGTTTTTT. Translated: CASSLTGGLAGANTGELFF.

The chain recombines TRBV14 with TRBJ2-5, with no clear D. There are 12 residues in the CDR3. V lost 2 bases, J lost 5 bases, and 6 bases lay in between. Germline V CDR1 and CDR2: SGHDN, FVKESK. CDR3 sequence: CASSQPRETQYF. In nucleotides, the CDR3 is TGTGCCAGCAGCCAACCTCGGGAGACCCAGTACTTC.

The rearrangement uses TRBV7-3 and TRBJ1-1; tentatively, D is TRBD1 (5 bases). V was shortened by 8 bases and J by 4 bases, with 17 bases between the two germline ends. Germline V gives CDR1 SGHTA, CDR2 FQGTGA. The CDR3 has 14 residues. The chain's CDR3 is CASGVTDGVTEAFF. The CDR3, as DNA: TGTGCCAGCGGAGTGACAGACGGGGTCACTGAAGCTTTCTTT.

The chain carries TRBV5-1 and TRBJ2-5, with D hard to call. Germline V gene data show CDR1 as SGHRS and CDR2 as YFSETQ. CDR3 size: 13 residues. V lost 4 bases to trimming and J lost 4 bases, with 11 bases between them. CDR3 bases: TGCGCCAGCAGCCTGACGGATGGAGAGACCCAGTACTTC. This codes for CASSLTDGETQYF.

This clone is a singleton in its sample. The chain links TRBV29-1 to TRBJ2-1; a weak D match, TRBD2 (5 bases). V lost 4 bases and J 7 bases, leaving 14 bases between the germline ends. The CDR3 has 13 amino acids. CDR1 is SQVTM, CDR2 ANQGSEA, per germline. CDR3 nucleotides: TGCAGCGTTGTATGGCGTGGCGGGAATGAGCAGTTCTTC. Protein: CSVVWRGGNEQFF.